This is a list of T cell receptor beta chains from one sample in a study of cytomegalovirus exposure and HLA in healthy donors. Some clones are missing from TCRdb's copy, which holds only in-frame ones; the method was immunoSEQ multiplex PCR. The sample consists of approximately 180,000 clones, about 90% of them appearing once. Sequenced input: PBMCs. The receptors derive from a girl under three years old in good health and CMV-seronegative. The CDR3 runs from the conserved cysteine through the conserved F or W. A D gene is named only where the DNA matches it firmly. The size of a clone is reported for some rows only, either as once, few or many, or as a class for expanded clones.

j_call: TRBJ1-1; clone_size: once; cdr3_length: 16; v_call: TRBV11-2; d_call: .; cdr3_aa: CASSLYPTGPNTEAFF; cdr3_nt: TGTGCCAGCAGCTTGTACCCAACAGGGCCGAACACTGAAGCTTTCTTT
j_call: TRBJ2-3; clone_size: .; cdr3_length: 16; v_call: TRBV13; d_call: TRBD2; cdr3_aa: CASSLTSGRLTDTQYF; cdr3_nt: TGTGCCAGCAGCTTAACTAGCGGGAGGCTTACAGATACGCAGTATTTT
j_call: TRBJ1-2; clone_size: .; cdr3_length: 16; v_call: TRBV7-2; d_call: .; cdr3_aa: CASSFSSPYLSDGYTF; cdr3_nt: TGTGCCAGCAGTTTTAGTTCCCCTTATTTATCCGATGGCTACACCTTC
j_call: TRBJ1-1; clone_size: .; cdr3_length: 15; v_call: TRBV7-3; d_call: .; cdr3_aa: CASSLVGGLGTEAFF; cdr3_nt: TGTGCCAGCAGCTTAGTTGGGGGGTTGGGCACTGAAGCTTTCTTT
j_call: TRBJ2-3; clone_size: .; cdr3_length: 12; v_call: TRBV14; d_call: .; cdr3_aa: CASSQVGQTQYF; cdr3_nt: TGTGCCAGCAGCCAAGTTGGCCAGACGCAGTATTTT
j_call: TRBJ2-2; clone_size: .; cdr3_length: 15; v_call: TRBV10-3; d_call: .; cdr3_aa: CAIWSDRGNTGELFF; cdr3_nt: TGTGCCATCTGGAGTGACCGCGGGAACACCGGGGAGCTGTTTTTT
j_call: TRBJ2-3; clone_size: .; cdr3_length: 15; v_call: TRBV7-2; d_call: TRBD2; cdr3_aa: CASSWGLGLPDTQYF; cdr3_nt: TGTGCCAGCAGCTGGGGACTAGGCCTCCCAGATACGCAGTATTTT
j_call: TRBJ1-4; clone_size: .; cdr3_length: 15; v_call: TRBV15; d_call: TRBD1; cdr3_aa: CATSRETGWNEKLFF; cdr3_nt: TGTGCCACCAGCAGAGAGACAGGGTGGAATGAAAAACTGTTTTTT
j_call: TRBJ2-1; clone_size: .; cdr3_length: 13; v_call: TRBV15; d_call: .; cdr3_aa: CATTWTDYNEQFF; cdr3_nt: TGTGCCACTACCTGGACAGATTACAATGAGCAGTTCTTC
j_call: TRBJ2-1; clone_size: few; cdr3_length: 17; v_call: TRBV7-9; d_call: TRBD2; cdr3_aa: CASSLPSDSGRVNEQFF; cdr3_nt: TGTGCCAGCAGCCTCCCCTCGGATAGCGGGAGGGTCAATGAGCAGTTCTTC
j_call: TRBJ2-2; clone_size: .; cdr3_length: 13; v_call: TRBV6-4; d_call: .; cdr3_aa: CASSVREDRELFF; cdr3_nt: TGTGCCAGCAGTGTGAGGGAAGATCGGGAGCTGTTTTTT
j_call: TRBJ1-2; clone_size: .; cdr3_length: 13; v_call: TRBV2; d_call: .; cdr3_aa: CASSFRVDYGYTF; cdr3_nt: TGTGCCAGCAGTTTCAGGGTAGACTATGGCTACACCTTC
j_call: TRBJ2-7; clone_size: .; cdr3_length: 17; v_call: TRBV4-1; d_call: TRBD2; cdr3_aa: CASSQDPGLAGRYEQYF; cdr3_nt: TGCGCCAGCAGCCAAGATCCGGGACTAGCGGGACGCTACGAGCAGTACTTC
j_call: TRBJ2-7; clone_size: few; cdr3_length: 12; v_call: TRBV6-5; d_call: .; cdr3_aa: CASRRSSYEQYF; cdr3_nt: TGTGCCAGCAGGCGGAGCTCCTACGAGCAGTACTTC
j_call: TRBJ2-7; clone_size: once; cdr3_length: 16; v_call: TRBV6-5; d_call: TRBD1; cdr3_aa: CASSYNNYRGPSEQYF; cdr3_nt: TGTGCCAGCAGTTATAATAATTACAGGGGACCTTCCGAGCAGTACTTC
j_call: TRBJ2-1; clone_size: .; cdr3_length: 14; v_call: TRBV18; d_call: TRBD1; cdr3_aa: CASSHRQGYNEQFF; cdr3_nt: TGTGCCAGCTCACACAGACAGGGTTACAATGAGCAGTTCTTC
j_call: TRBJ2-7; clone_size: .; cdr3_length: 18; v_call: TRBV4-2; d_call: TRBD2; cdr3_aa: CASSQDPLRGGRKDEQYF; cdr3_nt: TGTGCCAGCAGCCAAGACCCTCTTCGGGGCGGGAGGAAAGACGAGCAGTACTTC
j_call: TRBJ2-7; clone_size: .; cdr3_length: 15; v_call: TRBV7-3; d_call: TRBD1; cdr3_aa: CASSLTGTGTHEQYF; cdr3_nt: TGTGCCAGCAGCTTAACCGGGACAGGGACCCACGAGCAGTACTTC
j_call: TRBJ1-2; clone_size: .; cdr3_length: 15; v_call: TRBV27; d_call: .; cdr3_aa: CASSTAGHVNYGYTF; cdr3_nt: TGTGCCAGCTCAACAGCTGGCCATGTTAACTATGGCTACACCTTC
j_call: TRBJ1-6; clone_size: .; cdr3_length: 13; v_call: TRBV5-7; d_call: .; cdr3_aa: CASSFTGWSPLHF; cdr3_nt: TGTGCCAGCAGCTTTACGGGGTGGTCACCCCTCCACTTT
j_call: TRBJ2-2; clone_size: few; cdr3_length: 18; v_call: TRBV5-1; d_call: TRBD1; cdr3_aa: CASSAYRGPHTNTGELFF; cdr3_nt: TGCGCCAGCAGCGCCTACAGGGGGCCCCATACGAACACCGGGGAGCTGTTTTTT
j_call: TRBJ2-7; clone_size: .; cdr3_length: 13; v_call: TRBV18; d_call: .; cdr3_aa: CASSLGRGDEQYF; cdr3_nt: TGTGCCAGCTCCCTGGGGCGCGGGGACGAGCAGTACTTC
j_call: TRBJ2-7; clone_size: .; cdr3_length: 14; v_call: TRBV5-6; d_call: TRBD1; cdr3_aa: CASSSRDRAHEQYF; cdr3_nt: TGTGCCAGCAGCTCTCGGGACAGGGCCCACGAGCAGTACTTC
j_call: TRBJ2-7; clone_size: once; cdr3_length: 13; v_call: TRBV10-3; d_call: .; cdr3_aa: CAIQTGSSYEQYF; cdr3_nt: TGTGCCATCCAGACAGGCAGCTCCTACGAGCAGTACTTC
j_call: TRBJ1-2; clone_size: .; cdr3_length: 15; v_call: TRBV15; d_call: TRBD1; cdr3_aa: CATSRYRDRDEGYTF; cdr3_nt: TGTGCCACCAGCAGATACCGGGACAGGGACGAGGGCTACACCTTC
j_call: TRBJ2-1; clone_size: .; cdr3_length: 16; v_call: TRBV11-3; d_call: .; cdr3_aa: CASSLDYASSYNEQFF; cdr3_nt: TGTGCCAGCAGCTTAGATTACGCTAGCTCCTACAATGAGCAGTTCTTC
j_call: TRBJ2-2; clone_size: .; cdr3_length: 14; v_call: TRBV6-5; d_call: TRBD2; cdr3_aa: CASSYRWGGGELFF; cdr3_nt: TGTGCCAGCAGTTATAGGTGGGGGGGCGGGGAGCTGTTTTTT